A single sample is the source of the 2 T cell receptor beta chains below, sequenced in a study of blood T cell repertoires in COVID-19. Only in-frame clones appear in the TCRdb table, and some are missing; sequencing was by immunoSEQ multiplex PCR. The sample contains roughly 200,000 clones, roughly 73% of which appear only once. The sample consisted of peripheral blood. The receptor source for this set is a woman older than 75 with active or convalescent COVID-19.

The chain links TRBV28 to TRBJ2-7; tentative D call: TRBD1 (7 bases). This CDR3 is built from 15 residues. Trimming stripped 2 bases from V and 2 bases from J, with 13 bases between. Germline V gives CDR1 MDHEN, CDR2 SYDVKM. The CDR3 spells CASSLQGGKTYEQYF. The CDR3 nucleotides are TGTGCCAGCAGTTTACAGGGGGGTAAGACCTACGAGCAGTACTTC.

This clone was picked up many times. The CDR3 coding sequence is TGTGCCAGTAGTACCACAGGGAGCTCCTATAATTCACCCCTCCACTTT. This encodes CASSTTGSSYNSPLHF. The chain employs TRBV19 and TRBJ1-6, with D maybe TRBD1 (6 bases). CDR1 and CDR2 from the germline V gene are LNHDA and SQIVND (reference sequence). The CDR3 spans 16 residues. Trimming stripped 4 bases from V and 0 bases from J, with 10 bases between.